This T cell receptor (beta chain) is drawn from a study of cytomegalovirus exposure and HLA in healthy donors. Overall study results and limits: Among TCR beta chains, those listed as cytomegalovirus-associated numbered fewer than 200.

Primers: 60 Vbeta forward and 13 Jbeta reverse. Assay used: immunoSEQ multiplex PCR; TCRdb lists only in-frame clones, some missing. The top ten hold roughly 1.8% of the sample, which has approximately 210,000 clones, more than 75% seen once. Points on this clone: Its antigen remains unknown.

The V gene's germline CDR1 is LNHDA and CDR2 SQIVND (reference sequence). The ends were cut back, 2 bases at V and 7 bases at J, with 8 bases in the middle. CDR3 length: 13 residues. Healthy people donating bone marrow made up the donors. Each donor was nominally healthy when sampled (though unrecorded immune exposures were likely). The receptor was derived from a woman aged 18-29 years in good health and CMV-seronegative. The genes are TRBV19 and TRBJ1-4; D remains unclear. The sequenced sample was PBMCs. The CDR3 protein is CASSILGSEKLFF. CDR3 bases: TGTGCCAGTAGTATACTAGGTTCTGAAAAACTGTTTTTT.